The 16 T cell receptor beta chains presented below share a single source sample, sequenced in a study of CD8 T cells in ankylosing spondylitis. Study results and limitations: For ankylosing spondylitis blood, a TCR beta motif of fewer than 10 highly homologous variants appeared characteristic.

TCRdb re-called the 5' RACE reads with MiXCR, one entry per CDR3 protein. The table lists some 840,000 distinct CDR3 sequences, 12% of them singletons. Their specific antigens are unknown. The sequencing input was blood, either unsorted or a sorted T cell fraction (not recorded which). The receptors shown here come from a male donor with ankylosing spondylitis.

Comments on this clonotype: The conserved phenylalanine or tryptophan is not found at the CDR3 terminus, so this likely reflects a read error. The V gene is TRBV7-2, the J gene TRBJ2-5; 8 positions agree with TRBD1. Germline V lookup: CDR1 SGHTA, CDR2 FQGNSA. After removal of 0 bases from V and 8 bases from J, the junction contained 5 bases not matched to a gene. This CDR3 spans 14 amino acids. In nucleotides, the CDR3 is TGTGCCAGCAGCTTAGCGACAGGGGCGGATACCCAGTACCTC. Its protein product is CASSLATGADTQYL.

A few counts support this clonotype. The chain is built from TRBV10-3 and TRBJ2-7; either TRBD1 or TRBD2 may supply D (5 bases each). Trimming cost V 3 bases and J 2 bases, with 8 bases left between them. The germline V gene has CDR1 ENHRY and CDR2 SYGVKD. The CDR3 sequence is 13 residues long. CDR3 coding DNA: TGTGCCATCAGTGACGGGGCCACCTACGAGCAGTACTTC. It is translated as CAISDGATYEQYF.

The V and J genes are TRBV7-3 and TRBJ1-6; D call uncertain. The germline CDR1 and CDR2 sequences are SGHTA and FQGTGA. The CDR3 spans 15 residues. Trimming removed 4 bases at V and 2 bases at J, with 9 bases between. The CDR3 loop is CASSSGRPYNSPLHF. The CDR3 nucleotides are TGTGCCAGCAGCTCCGGACGGCCCTATAATTCACCCCTCCACTTT.

This clonotype was observed many times. This chain connects TRBV20-1 to TRBJ2-1; D may match TRBD1 or TRBD2 (5 bases each). The CDR3 extends over 14 amino acids. V dropped 2 bases and J dropped 5 bases, with 13 bases sitting between them. Germline lookup yields CDR1 DFQATT and CDR2 SNEGSKA (reference sequence). The DNA for the CDR3 is TGCAGTGCTAGAAGAGGGGCGAGGAACAATGAGCAGTTCTTC. Amino acids: CSARRGARNNEQFF.

The genes are TRBV4-2 and TRBJ2-1; D is possibly TRBD2 (5 bases). CDR1 LGHNA and CDR2 YNFKEQ come from the germline V gene. CDR3 length: 14 amino acids. Trimming shortened V by 9 bases and J by 1 base, and 13 bases separated the two germline ends. CDR3 sequence reads: CASRPRRSYNEQFF. CDR3 nucleotides: TGTGCCAGTCGCCCAAGGAGGTCCTACAATGAGCAGTTCTTC.

The chain is built from TRBV10-3 and TRBJ2-5; D unclear. CDR3 length: 13 residues. Germline lookup yields CDR1 ENHRY and CDR2 SYGVKD. The V gene lost 7 bases and the J gene lost 5 bases, with 14 bases spanning the gap. The CDR3 is CAITRGVRETQYF. Written as DNA, the CDR3 is TGTGCCATCACTCGCGGCGTTCGGGAGACCCAGTACTTC.

This clonotype was found a few times. This CDR3 is CASGPLAGDRETQYF. CDR3 nucleotide sequence: TGTGCCAGCGGACCACTAGCGGGAGACAGGGAGACCCAGTACTTC. The V call is TRBV12-3 or TRBV12-4, the J call TRBJ2-5; 11 bases align to TRBD2. Trimming took 8 bases from V and 5 from J; bases not matched to a gene: 10. This CDR3 has 15 amino acids.

There are many counts of this clonotype. The rearrangement uses TRBV15 and TRBJ2-1; a possible D gene is TRBD2 (5 bases). V gave up 3 bases and J gave up 3 bases, with 15 bases separating them. The CDR3 runs to 16 residues. CDR1 LNHNV and CDR2 YYDKDF come from the germline V gene (reference sequence). CDR3 in DNA: TGTGCCACCAGCAGCCGGACTGCCTTGAACTACAATGAGCAGTTCTTC. Amino acids: CATSSRTALNYNEQFF.

This clonotype was seen more than once but under ten times. The rearrangement uses TRBV5-1 and TRBJ2-2; TRBD2 matches at 7 bases. Germline V gene data show CDR1 as SGHRS and CDR2 as YFSETQ. CDR3 length: 17 residues. J gave up 1 base and V 0 bases, and 6 bases lay outside the gene matches. Here the CDR3 DNA reads TGCGCCAGCAGCTTGGCATGGACTAGATGGAACACCGGGGAGCTGTTTTTT. It yields the protein CASSLAWTRWNTGELFF.

CDR3 residues: CATSRGIGATNEKLFF. CDR3 bases: TGTGCCACCAGCAGAGGGATCGGTGCAACTAATGAAAAACTGTTTTTT. The rearrangement links TRBV15 to TRBJ1-4; no reliable D call. The germline CDR1 and CDR2 sequences are LNHNV and YYDKDF (reference sequence). Trimming shortened V by 1 base and J by 0 bases, and 9 bases separated the two germline ends. The CDR3 totals 16 residues.

V is TRBV3-1 and J is TRBJ2-1, with D uncertain. The CDR3 length is 13 residues. The germline gives CDR1 LGHDT, CDR2 YNNKEL (reference sequence). The V gene lost 1 base and the J gene lost 7 bases, with 8 bases spanning the gap. The CDR3 is CASSQVPENEQFF. CDR3 in DNA: TGTGCCAGCAGCCAAGTCCCGGAGAATGAGCAGTTCTTC.

V usage is TRBV7-2 and J usage is TRBJ1-6; D is ambiguous. The length of the CDR3 is 14 residues. V was cut by 1 base and J by 10 bases, with 11 bases left in between. Germline CDR1 SGHTA, CDR2 FQGNSA. CDR3 loop: CASSLEQPLSPLHF. The CDR3 nucleotides read TGTGCCAGCAGCTTAGAACAGCCTTTGTCACCCCTCCACTTT.

There are a few counts of this clonotype. The chain joins TRBV11-1 to TRBJ2-3; tentatively, D is TRBD1 (6 bases). The CDR3 consists of 15 residues. Trimming left V 5 bases short and J 4 bases short, with 16 bases between. Germline-derived CDR1 and CDR2 are SGHAT and FQDESV (reference sequence). The DNA of the CDR3 is TGTGCCAGCAGCATGGGACACCCGGGGCCAGATACGCAGTATTTT. Translated, it gives CASSMGHPGPDTQYF.

This clonotype was found a few times. The V call is TRBV27, the J call TRBJ2-3; 7 bases line up with TRBD2. Trimming at V came to 5 bases and at J to 9 bases, leaving 17 bases not matched to a gene. This CDR3 is built from 16 residues. Germline V lookup: CDR1 MNHEY, CDR2 SMNVEV (reference sequence). CDR3 coding DNA: TGTGCCAGCAGTCCTCGGGAATACAGCGGGGCTAGAACGCAGTATTTT. It is translated as CASSPREYSGARTQYF.

The V call is TRBV10-2, the J call TRBJ1-1; D perhaps matches TRBD1 (6 bases). This CDR3 has 18 amino acids. V shed 0 bases and J shed 3 bases, with 20 bases lying between them. Germline loops: CDR1 WSHSY, CDR2 SAAADI. The CDR3 region is CASSESLTGGLGDTEAFF. CDR3 sequence (DNA): TGCGCCAGCAGTGAGTCGTTAACCGGGGGGCTAGGGGACACTGAAGCTTTCTTT.

This clonotype was found a few times. J is TRBJ2-5 and V is TRBV5-6, with D unclear. The CDR3 spans 12 residues. The germline V gene has CDR1 SGHDT and CDR2 YYEEEE. Deletions cut 7 bases from V and 2 bases from J, with 9 bases between. The CDR3: CASGVSQETQYF. The CDR3 nucleotides are TGTGCCAGCGGGGTATCGCAAGAGACCCAGTACTTC.